This T cell receptor (beta chain) was profiled in a study of T cell repertoires in cytomegalovirus infection. General observations from the study: CMV-specific TCR beta clonotypes restricted by HLA-C dominated the ex vivo response.

Concerning this clonotype: Its antigen is as yet unknown.

TCRdb independently ran MiXCR on the reads; one entry per CDR3 protein. The sample has 900,000 to 950,000 distinct CDR3 sequences, roughly 30% seen once. Sequenced here: cultured CD8+ T cells from PBMCs, sampled from culture after CMV antigen stimulation. This TCR derives from a human donor in good health (CMV status not recorded). Some clones in this sample may be carry-over from other donors' samples.

The CDR3 bases are TGTGCCAGCAGTTGGACAGGGGCCTACGAGCAGTACTTC. Amino acid sequence: CASSWTGAYEQYF. The chain uses TRBV6-2 or TRBV6-3 and TRBJ2-7, with 9 positions matching TRBD1. V lost 4 bases and J lost 2; bases outside the gene matches: 0. The CDR3 is 13 amino acids. Germline V gene sequence: CDR1 MNHEY, CDR2 SVGEGT.